The entry below describes one T cell receptor beta chain. The V and J ends lost 6 bases and 4 bases, in that order; junction bases with no gene match: 3. This CDR3 is built from 13 residues. Looked up from germline, CDR1 is SGHAT and CDR2 is FQNNGV. Generated by immunoSEQ multiplex PCR, the TCRdb table keeps only in-frame clones and is missing some. The sample records 230,000 or so clones, over 75% being singletons. This specimen belongs to a study of blood T cell repertoires in COVID-19. Study information: The analysed material was cDNA or gDNA that came from T cells, B-cell-depleted T cells, or PBMCs.

This sequence joins TRBV11-2 and TRBJ2-1, with 7 nucleotides matching TRBD1. The sequencing sample was made of peripheral blood. The TCR sequence derives from a man aged 35 to 55 with active or convalescent COVID-19. The CDR3 bases are TGTGCCAGCAGTCGGGACAGATACAATGAGCAGTTCTTC. Encoded protein: CASSRDRYNEQFF. Supplemented by reference TRBV11-2 and TRBJ2-1, the full variable domain reads EAGVAQSPRYKIIEKRQSVAFWCNPISGHATLYWYQQILGQGPKLLIQFQNNGVVDDSQLPKDRFSAERLKGVDSTLKIQPAKLEDSAVYLCASSRDRYNEQFFGPGTRLTVL.